The entry that follows covers one T cell receptor (beta chain) sequence. What it binds is not known. Libraries were prepared by immunoSEQ multiplex PCR; TCRdb keeps only in-frame clonotypes and omits some of them. The top ten clones hold under 2% of a sample with fewer than 200,000 clones, 91% of them seen once. This sample is part of a study of T cell responses to AZD1222 COVID-19 vaccine. General study points: Unmutated variant regions are reportedly targeted by nearly half of spike-specific TCRs. CD4 TCRs associated with vaccination spanned spike, dominating at 160-218 and 743-854.

V was clipped by 7 bases and J by 1 base, with 16 bases between them. Germline CDR1 reads MNHEY; CDR2 reads SVGAGI. CDR3 length: 15 residues. This sequence was found in an adult who received the AZD1222 COVID-19 vaccine. Sequencing was performed on peripheral blood, taken 28 days after the second AZD1222 dose. J is TRBJ2-5 and V is TRBV6-5, with D perhaps TRBD1 (6 bases). CDR3 protein: CASIREGTIQETQYF. In nucleotides, the CDR3 is TGTGCCAGCATTCGGGAAGGGACAATCCAAGAGACCCAGTACTTC.